The following is a TCR beta chain sequence with its context. This clone turned up a few times. Its antigen remains unidentified. No base quality information exists; no much larger clone differs at one position. This record comes from a study of blood T cell repertoires in COVID-19 (dated by TCRdb to 2020 to 2022). For context, the study as a whole: Samples from collaborators originated in the United States, Italy and Spain and spanned both the acute and convalescent phases of COVID-19. The sample metadata nearly always contained a de-identified subject ID, COVID-19 status, age in years and sex. Samples were obtained from the ongoing ImmuneRACE study (first 160 participants) and from 1,254 subjects provided by 6 global collaborators. A freely available public database, intended as a resource for researchers studying the immune response to SARS-CoV-2, is where the repertoires were released. Deeply sampled blood TCRbeta repertoires from subjects exposed to, actively infected with, or recovered from COVID-19 were included in the dataset. The material from the prospective study consisted of cDNA or gDNA derived from T cells, B-cell-depleted T cells, or PBMCs. HLA class I and class II types, where available, came from metadata supplied by the sample provider rather than from assay-based typing.

Here V drops 1 base and J drops 0 bases, and the junction holds 5 bases not matched to any gene. The CDR3 holds 18 amino acids from the cysteine to the phenylalanine. Left in the record is the CDR3 DNA by itself, 54 bases read in frame from the first base. The germline V gene (reference sequence) sets CDR1 to LNHDA and CDR2 to SQIVND. TCRbeta CDR3 regions were amplified from genomic DNA using the immunoSEQ Assay, a bias-controlled multiplex PCR. As for how the authors treated the data: The number of nucleated cells in each sample was estimated from the amplification of reference gene primers within the assay. Sequence reads were collapsed and filtered to measure the absolute abundance of every unique TCRbeta CDR3 rearrangement. For each sample, productive Simpson clonality was calculated as the square root of Simpson's diversity index across productive rearrangements. As stored in TCRdb, this immuneACCESS dataset retains in-frame rearrangements with V and J assigned. A fraction of the clones does not appear; measured against another copy, unresolved V genes explain less than half of the discrepancy, and the remainder lacks a known reason. For V, J and clone size, that table is used; D and trimming come from the DNA. This sample gives 200,000 to 250,000 clones in total; approximately 82% of them show up just once. 3% to 4% of the sample rests with the top ten.

Points the paper makes about the study in general: The quantity of clinical and demographic metadata differed by source and by participant and was supplied without curation.

The collaborating institutions used their own protocols to collect whole blood in K2EDTA tubes. Collaborator samples were shipped for TCRbeta analysis as frozen whole blood, isolated PBMCs, or DNA extracted from either sample type. The source material was peripheral blood. The V and J segments used are TRBV19 and TRBJ2-6, with 8 bases aligning to TRBD2. The receptor was derived from a woman of 80 years or more with acute or convalescent COVID-19. The encoded CDR3 is CASSIASGGLSGANVLTF. The DNA sequence is TGTGCCAGTAGTATAGCTTCGGGGGGGCTCTCTGGGGCCAACGTCCTGACTTTC.